What follows describes a single T cell receptor beta chain. The TCR beta repertoire was assessed by survey-level immunoSEQ sequencing. Libraries were prepared by immunoSEQ multiplex PCR; TCRdb keeps only in-frame clonotypes and omits some of them. The repertoire holds 68,000 or so clones, with over 85% as singletons. Germline CDR1 and CDR2: MNHEY and SVGAGI. V was trimmed by 4 bases and J by 2 bases, leaving 13 bases between them. The CDR3 covers 15 residues. Material: PBMCs. The V and J genes are TRBV6-5 and TRBJ2-3; D possibly corresponds to TRBD2 (7 bases). The receptor was isolated from a man aged 40-50 years with rheumatoid arthritis. The CDR3 coding sequence is TGTGCCAGCAGTTGGAGGGGGGGGAACACAGATACGCAGTATTTT. It encodes CASSWRGGNTDTQYF.